The next 15 T cell receptor beta chains were all read from a single sample in a study of T cells in Graves' hyperthyroidism and ophthalmopathy. RNA transcripts served as the template for amplifying TCR beta CDR3 regions. When the TCR CDR3 underwent first-round RT-PCR, the HTBI primer set was used. TCRdb fed the multiplex PCR reads into MiXCR, producing one record per CDR3 protein. The sample lists a few hundred thousand distinct CDR3 sequences; about a sixth were seen once. Sequences were obtained from blood. Every receptor here comes from a woman aged 40 to 50 with Graves' ophthalmopathy.

Note on this clonotype: It may be a read error: a sequence one base away is much more abundant. V and J are TRBV28 and TRBJ1-5, with 9 nucleotides matching TRBD1. In germline, CDR1 is MDHEN, CDR2 SYDVKM. V trimming: 5 bases; J trimming: 9 bases; junction bases outside the gene matches: 8. The CDR3 has 14 amino acids. The CDR3 region is CASSRDRGIRPQHF. The CDR3 region has the DNA TGTGCCAGCAGTCGAGACAGGGGGATTCGGCCCCAGCATTTT.

This clonotype was seen many times. This chain uses TRBV15 with TRBJ1-3, with TRBD1 as a possible D gene (5 bases). The length of the CDR3 is 16 residues. Germline CDR1 reads LNHNV; CDR2 reads YYDKDF (reference sequence). Trimming stripped 3 bases from V and 2 bases from J, with 14 bases between. The CDR3 DNA reads TGTGCCACCAGCAGGGGAGAGACAGTAGCTGGAAACACCATATATTTT. Its translation: CATSRGETVAGNTIYF.

In this sample, this clonotype turned up many times. The chain has TRBV30 and TRBJ1-5; D unresolved. This CDR3 comprises 13 residues. Germline CDR1 GTSNPN, CDR2 SVGIG (reference sequence). With 3 bases removed from V and 6 bases from J, the gap between germline ends came to 12 bases. Here the CDR3 reads CAWSSGWVQPQHF. For the CDR3, the DNA is TGTGCCTGGAGCTCGGGGTGGGTTCAGCCCCAGCATTTT.

In its sample, this clonotype was seen a few times. The chain couples TRBV11-2 to TRBJ2-7, with 15 positions matching TRBD2. Germline CDR1 and CDR2: SGHAT and FQNNGV. The CDR3 contains 15 residues. Trimming at V came to 5 bases and at J to 6 bases, leaving 5 bases not matched to a gene. The CDR3 loop reads CASSTGLAGGVEQYF. In nucleotides, the CDR3 is TGTGCCAGCAGCACAGGACTAGCGGGAGGGGTCGAGCAGTACTTC.

At least ten counts were recorded for this clonotype. CDR3 region: CASSQVGTYEQYF. The CDR3 DNA reads as TGCGCCAGCAGCCAAGTGGGTACCTACGAGCAGTACTTC. The chain combines TRBV4-1 with TRBJ2-7; D unresolved. Between the trimmed V and J ends, which lost 1 base and 2 bases, there was a span of 6 bases. The CDR3 contains 13 residues. CDR1 is MGHRA, CDR2 YSYEKL, per germline.

This clonotype has a count of ten or more. V usage is TRBV24-1 and J usage is TRBJ1-5; no clear D gene. This CDR3 spans 14 amino acids. V shed 4 bases and J shed 5 bases, with 11 bases lying between them. The germline gives CDR1 KGHDR, CDR2 SFDVKD. For the CDR3, the DNA is TGTGCCACCAGTGACAGAACGCCAGATCAGCCCCAGCATTTT. Its protein is CATSDRTPDQPQHF.

This clonotype has ten or more counts. This chain joins TRBV28 and TRBJ2-5; the match to TRBD1 covers 7 bases. J was trimmed by 3 bases and V by 5 bases; bases with no gene match: 12. The CDR3 runs to 16 residues. Germline V CDR1 and CDR2: MDHEN, SYDVKM. For the CDR3, the DNA is TGTGCCAGCAGTCCTCCCGACAGGGCCCGCGAAGAGACCCAGTACTTC. Translated: CASSPPDRAREETQYF.

This clonotype was recorded many times. The chain carries TRBV7-9 and TRBJ2-7, with D hard to call. The V and J ends lost 2 bases and 6 bases respectively, with 8 bases between them. This CDR3 is 12 amino acids long. Germline assignment: CDR1 SEHNR and CDR2 FQNEAQ (reference sequence). CDR3 protein: CASSLSLLEQYF. DNA of the CDR3: TGTGCCAGCAGCTTAAGTTTACTCGAGCAGTACTTC.

The J gene is TRBJ2-5, the V gene TRBV6-2 or TRBV6-3; TRBD2 agrees at 9 bases. The CDR3 has 19 amino acids. Per germline, CDR1 MNHEY and CDR2 SVGEGT. After removal of 2 bases from V and 6 bases from J, the junction contained 19 bases not matched to a gene. The CDR3 DNA sequence: TGTGCCAGCAGTTACCCGACGGATCCCGATAGCGGGAGTTGGAAGACCCAGTACTTC. It codes for CASSYPTDPDSGSWKTQYF.

This clonotype occurred many times. This chain joins TRBV7-9 and TRBJ2-7; the match to TRBD2 covers 11 bases. From germline, CDR1 is SEHNR and CDR2 FQNEAQ (reference sequence). V was pared by 1 base and J by 6 bases, with 2 bases of the junction left unmatched. The CDR3 covers 14 residues. The CDR3 DNA sequence: TGTGCCAGCAGCTTAGTTAGCGGGAGGGCCGAGCAGTACTTC. Translation gives CASSLVSGRAEQYF.

This clonotype came up many times. The V gene is TRBV28, the J gene TRBJ1-5, with D unclear. Germline values: CDR1 MDHEN, CDR2 SYDVKM. V gave up 7 bases and J gave up 1 base, with 14 bases separating them. CDR3 length equals 15 residues. The CDR3 DNA reads TGTGCCAGCATGGTATTCGGACTGAGCAATCAGCCCCAGCATTTT. It encodes CASMVFGLSNQPQHF.

This clonotype was observed at least ten times. This rearrangement joins TRBV20-1 to TRBJ1-5, with 7 bases identical to TRBD1. The length of the CDR3 is 13 residues. V shed 6 bases and J 6 bases; nucleotides not matched to a gene: 8. Germline V CDR1 and CDR2: DFQATT, SNEGSKA (reference sequence). The CDR3 sequence is CSALTGEGQPQHF. CDR3 DNA sequence: TGCAGTGCCCTTACAGGGGAGGGTCAGCCCCAGCATTTT.

This clonotype was detected many times. The chain has TRBV5-6 and TRBJ1-2; TRBD1 aligns across 7 bases. CDR3 length equals 13 residues. CDR1 is SGHDT, CDR2 YYEEEE, per germline. Unmatched junction bases numbered 5, after V lost 5 bases and J lost 4 bases. CDR3 sequence: CASRADRAYGYTF. The DNA for the CDR3 is TGTGCCAGCAGAGCCGACAGGGCCTATGGCTACACCTTC.

This clonotype was found many times. This CDR3 reads CASSHRTGGVYGYTF. CDR3 DNA sequence: TGTGCCAGCAGCCATCGGACAGGGGGCGTCTATGGCTACACCTTC. The chain combines TRBV27 with TRBJ1-2; 11 bases are shared with TRBD1. V was pared by 6 bases and J by 4 bases, with 7 bases of the junction left unmatched. The germline CDR1 and CDR2 sequences are MNHEY and SMNVEV (reference sequence). There are 15 residues in the CDR3.

The rearrangement uses TRBV27 and TRBJ1-1, with D possibly TRBD1 on 5 matching bases. Germline CDR1 is MNHEY and CDR2 is SMNVEV (reference sequence). This CDR3 contains 15 residues. With 5 bases removed from V and 0 bases from J, the gap between germline ends came to 13 bases. The CDR3 sequence: CASSPRDVMNTEAFF. The CDR3 DNA follows: TGTGCCAGCAGTCCACGGGACGTGATGAACACTGAAGCTTTCTTT.